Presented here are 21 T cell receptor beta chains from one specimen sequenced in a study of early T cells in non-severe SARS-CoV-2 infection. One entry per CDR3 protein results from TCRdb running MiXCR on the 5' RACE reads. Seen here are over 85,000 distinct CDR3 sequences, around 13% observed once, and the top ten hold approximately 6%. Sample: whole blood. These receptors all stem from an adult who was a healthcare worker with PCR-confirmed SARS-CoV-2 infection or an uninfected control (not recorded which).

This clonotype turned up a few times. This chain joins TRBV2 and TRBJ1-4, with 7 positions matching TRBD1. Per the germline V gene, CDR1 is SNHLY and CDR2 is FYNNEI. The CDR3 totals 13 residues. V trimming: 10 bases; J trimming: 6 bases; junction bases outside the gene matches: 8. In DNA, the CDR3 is TGTGCCACCCAGGGACAGACTTATGAAAAACTGTTTTTT. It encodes CATQGQTYEKLFF.

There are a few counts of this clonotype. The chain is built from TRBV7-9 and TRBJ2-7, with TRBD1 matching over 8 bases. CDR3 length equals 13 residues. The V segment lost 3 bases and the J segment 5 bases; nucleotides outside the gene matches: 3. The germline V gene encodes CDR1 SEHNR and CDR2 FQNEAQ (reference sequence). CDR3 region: CASSFRGLDEQYF. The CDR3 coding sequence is TGTGCCAGCAGCTTCAGGGGGCTGGACGAGCAGTACTTC.

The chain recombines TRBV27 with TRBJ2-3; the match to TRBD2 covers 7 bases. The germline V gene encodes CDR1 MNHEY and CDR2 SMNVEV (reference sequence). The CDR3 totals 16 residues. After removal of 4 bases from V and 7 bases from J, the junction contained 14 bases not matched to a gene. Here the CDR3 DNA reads TGTGCCAGCAGTTCCCCCACTAGGACTAGGGGAAATACGCAGTATTTT. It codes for CASSSPTRTRGNTQYF.

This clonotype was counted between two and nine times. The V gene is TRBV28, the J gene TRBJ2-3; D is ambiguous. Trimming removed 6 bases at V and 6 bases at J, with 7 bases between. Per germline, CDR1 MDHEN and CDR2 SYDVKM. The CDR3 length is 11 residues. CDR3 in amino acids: CASRGVDTQYF. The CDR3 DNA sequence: TGTGCCAGCAGGGGCGTGGATACGCAGTATTTT.

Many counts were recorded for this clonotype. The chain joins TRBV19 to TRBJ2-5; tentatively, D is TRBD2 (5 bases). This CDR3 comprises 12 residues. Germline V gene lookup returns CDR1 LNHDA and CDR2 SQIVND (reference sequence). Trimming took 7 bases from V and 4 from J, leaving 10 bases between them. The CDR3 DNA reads TGTGCCAGTATTCCAGGAGGAGAGACCCAGTACTTC. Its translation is CASIPGGETQYF.

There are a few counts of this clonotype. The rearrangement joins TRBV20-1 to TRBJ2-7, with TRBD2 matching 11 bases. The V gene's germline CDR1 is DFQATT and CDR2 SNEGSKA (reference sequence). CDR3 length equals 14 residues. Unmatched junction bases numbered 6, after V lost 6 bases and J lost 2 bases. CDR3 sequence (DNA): TGCAGTGCACCGACTAGCGGGACGCCCTACGAGCAGTACTTC. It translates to CSAPTSGTPYEQYF.

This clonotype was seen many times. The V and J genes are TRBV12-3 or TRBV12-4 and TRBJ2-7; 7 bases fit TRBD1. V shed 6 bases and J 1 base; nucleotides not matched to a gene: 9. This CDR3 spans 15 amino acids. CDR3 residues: CASSPRTGFSYEQYF. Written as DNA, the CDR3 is TGTGCCAGCAGCCCCAGGACAGGCTTTTCCTACGAGCAGTACTTC.

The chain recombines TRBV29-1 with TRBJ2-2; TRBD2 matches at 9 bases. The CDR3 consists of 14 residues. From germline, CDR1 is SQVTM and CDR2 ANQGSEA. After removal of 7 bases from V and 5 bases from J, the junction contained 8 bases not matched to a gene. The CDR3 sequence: CSALSGRRTGELFF. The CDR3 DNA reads TGCAGCGCCCTGAGCGGGAGGCGGACCGGGGAGCTGTTTTTT.

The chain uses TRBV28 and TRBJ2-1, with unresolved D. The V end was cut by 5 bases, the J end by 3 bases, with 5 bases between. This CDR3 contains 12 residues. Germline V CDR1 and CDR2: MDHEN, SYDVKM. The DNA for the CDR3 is TGTGCCAGCAGTCATATCTACAATGAGCAGTTCTTC. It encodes CASSHIYNEQFF.

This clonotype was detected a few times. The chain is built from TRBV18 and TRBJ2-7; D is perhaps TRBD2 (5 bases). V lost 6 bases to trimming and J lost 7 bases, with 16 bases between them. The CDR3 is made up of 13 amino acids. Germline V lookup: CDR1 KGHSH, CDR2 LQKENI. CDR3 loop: CASSRTSLEEQYF. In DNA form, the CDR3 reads TGTGCCAGCTCTCGTACTAGTTTAGAAGAGCAGTACTTC.

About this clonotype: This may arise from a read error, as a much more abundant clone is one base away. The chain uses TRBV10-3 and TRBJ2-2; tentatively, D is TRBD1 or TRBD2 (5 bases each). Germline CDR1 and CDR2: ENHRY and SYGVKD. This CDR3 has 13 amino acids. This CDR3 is CVIMRGDTGELFF. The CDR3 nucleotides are TGTGTCATCATGAGGGGCGACACCGGGGAGCTGTTTTTT.

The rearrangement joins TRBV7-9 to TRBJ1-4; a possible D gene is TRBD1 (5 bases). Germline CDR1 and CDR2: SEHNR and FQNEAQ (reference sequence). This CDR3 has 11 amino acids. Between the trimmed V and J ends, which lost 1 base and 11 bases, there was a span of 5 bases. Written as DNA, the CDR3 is TGTGCCAGCAGCTTAGGGGGGAAACTGTTTTTT. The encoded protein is CASSLGGKLFF.

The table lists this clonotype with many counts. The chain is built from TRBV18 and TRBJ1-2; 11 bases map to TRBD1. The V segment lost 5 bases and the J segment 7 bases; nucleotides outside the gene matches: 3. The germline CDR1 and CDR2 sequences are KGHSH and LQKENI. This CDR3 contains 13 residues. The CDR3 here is CASSGQGASGYTF. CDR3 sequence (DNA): TGTGCCAGCTCAGGACAGGGGGCGAGTGGCTACACCTTC.

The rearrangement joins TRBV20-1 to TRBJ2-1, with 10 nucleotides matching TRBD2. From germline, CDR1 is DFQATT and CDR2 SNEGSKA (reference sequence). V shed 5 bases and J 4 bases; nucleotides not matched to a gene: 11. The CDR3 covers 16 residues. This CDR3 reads CSARNQLAGTYNEQFF. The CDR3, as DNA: TGCAGTGCTCGCAACCAACTAGCGGGAACGTACAATGAGCAGTTCTTC.

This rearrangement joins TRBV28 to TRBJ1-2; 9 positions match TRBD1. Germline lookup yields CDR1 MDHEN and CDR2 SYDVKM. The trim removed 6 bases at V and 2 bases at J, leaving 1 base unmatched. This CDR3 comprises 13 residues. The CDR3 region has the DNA TGTGCCAGCAGGGGGACAGGGAACTATGGCTACACCTTC. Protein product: CASRGTGNYGYTF.

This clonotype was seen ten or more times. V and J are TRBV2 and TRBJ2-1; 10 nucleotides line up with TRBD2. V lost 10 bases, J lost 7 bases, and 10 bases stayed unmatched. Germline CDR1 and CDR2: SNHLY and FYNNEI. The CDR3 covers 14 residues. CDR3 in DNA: TGTGCCACCTCCTTAGCGGGAGGAATAAATGAGCAGTTCTTC. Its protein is CATSLAGGINEQFF.

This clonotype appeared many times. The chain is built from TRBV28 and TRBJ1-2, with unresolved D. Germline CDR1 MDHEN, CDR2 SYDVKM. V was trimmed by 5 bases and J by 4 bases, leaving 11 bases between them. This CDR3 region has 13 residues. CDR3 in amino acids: CASSPDGRYGYTF. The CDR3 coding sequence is TGTGCCAGCAGTCCTGACGGTCGCTATGGCTACACCTTC.

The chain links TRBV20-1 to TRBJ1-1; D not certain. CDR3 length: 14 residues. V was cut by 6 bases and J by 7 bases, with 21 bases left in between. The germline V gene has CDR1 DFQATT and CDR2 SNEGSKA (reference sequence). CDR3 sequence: CSALPDGMEREAFF. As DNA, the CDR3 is TGCAGTGCCCTCCCAGACGGAATGGAACGTGAAGCTTTCTTT.

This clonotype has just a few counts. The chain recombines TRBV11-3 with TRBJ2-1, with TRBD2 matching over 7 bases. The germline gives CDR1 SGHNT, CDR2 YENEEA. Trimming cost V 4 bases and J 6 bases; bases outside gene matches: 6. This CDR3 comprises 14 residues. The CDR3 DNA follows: TGTGCCAGCAGCTCACGGGACTACCCCAATGAGCAGTTCTTC. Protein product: CASSSRDYPNEQFF.

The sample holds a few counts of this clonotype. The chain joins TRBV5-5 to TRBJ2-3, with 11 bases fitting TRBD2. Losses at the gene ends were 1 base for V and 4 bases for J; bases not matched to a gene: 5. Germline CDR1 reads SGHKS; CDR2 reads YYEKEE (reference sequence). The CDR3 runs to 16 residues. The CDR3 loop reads CASSLQLAGGADTQYF. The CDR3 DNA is TGTGCCAGCAGCTTGCAGCTAGCGGGAGGAGCAGATACGCAGTATTTT. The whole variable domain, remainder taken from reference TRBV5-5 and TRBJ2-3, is DAGVTQSPTHLIKTRGQQVTLRCSPISGHKSVSWYQQVLGQGPQFIFQYYEKEERGRGNFPDRFSARQFPNYSSELNVNALLLGDSALYLCASSLQLAGGADTQYFGPGTRLTVL.

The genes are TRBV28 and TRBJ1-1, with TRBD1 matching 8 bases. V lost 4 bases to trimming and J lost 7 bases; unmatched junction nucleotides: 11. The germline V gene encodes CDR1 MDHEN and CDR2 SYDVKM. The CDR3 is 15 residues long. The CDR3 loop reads CASSSPGTGLFEAFF. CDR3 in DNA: TGTGCCAGCAGTTCGCCCGGGACAGGTCTTTTTGAAGCTTTCTTT.